What follows are 11 T cell receptor beta chains derived from one specimen sequenced in a study of shared clonotypes between healthy human individuals. Clones were read by immunoSEQ multiplex PCR, and TCRdb kept only the in-frame ones, dropping some. The sample has some 490,000 clones, roughly 80% seen once. The source material was PBMCs. The receptors come from a woman aged 40-49 years in good health. Some clones in this sample may be carry-over from other donors' samples.

Concerning this clone itself: A read error may be the cause here, since a much bigger clone is one base away. This chain connects TRBV6-4 to TRBJ2-1, with 11 bases fitting TRBD2. Trimming removed 5 bases from V and 4 bases from J; junction bases left unmatched: 4. The CDR3 is made up of 15 amino acids. CDR1 MRHNA and CDR2 SNTAGT come from the germline V gene. CDR3 in DNA: TGTGCCAGCAGTACAGGGACTAGCGGATACAATGAGCAGTTCTTC. This sequence encodes CASSTGTSGYNEQFF.

The genes are TRBV11-2 and TRBJ2-4; tentative D call: TRBD1 (5 bases). The germline CDR1 and CDR2 sequences are SGHAT and FQNNGV. The CDR3 spans 13 residues. Trimming pared 1 base from V and 7 bases from J, leaving 8 bases between. The CDR3 bases are TGTGCCAGCAGCTTAGTAGGGGCGAACATTCAGTACTTC. As protein: CASSLVGANIQYF.

The V and J genes are TRBV7-8 and TRBJ1-5, with no clear D. V was shortened by 2 bases and J by 4 bases, with 6 bases between the two germline ends. Germline CDR1 is SGHVS and CDR2 is FQNEAQ. The CDR3 has 13 residues. CDR3 residues: CASSLRRNQPQHF. The CDR3 DNA is TGTGCCAGCAGCTTACGCCGAAATCAGCCCCAGCATTTT.

This clone appeared a single time. A read error likely explains this, since a far larger clone differs by one base. The same CDR3 arises from other DNA sequences in this sample as well. The chain is built from TRBV11-2 and TRBJ1-2; 7 bases are a match to TRBD1. This CDR3 spans 15 amino acids. Germline assignment: CDR1 SGHAT and CDR2 FQNNGV. The CDR3: CASSATSEGIGGYTF. The CDR3 DNA sequence: TGTGCCAGCAGCGCAACTTCGGAGGGTATAGGGGGCTACACCTTT.

The chain couples TRBV19 to TRBJ1-5; D may be TRBD1 (6 bases). There are 15 residues in the CDR3. V lost 6 bases, J lost 1 base, and 13 bases lay in between. Germline V lookup: CDR1 LNHDA, CDR2 SQIVND (reference sequence). CDR3 nucleotide sequence: TGTGCCAGTAGCCCACAGGGACTAAGCAATCAGCCCCAGCATTTT. Its protein is CASSPQGLSNQPQHF.

This clone was seen once. J is TRBJ2-2 and V is TRBV9, with D maybe TRBD2 (6 bases). Trimming removed 0 bases from V and 4 bases from J, with 10 bases in between. This CDR3 spans 15 amino acids. Germline V gives CDR1 SGDLS, CDR2 YYNGEE. The CDR3 region is CASSVAGGPTGELFF. The CDR3 DNA reads as TGTGCCAGCAGCGTAGCCGGAGGGCCCACCGGGGAGCTGTTTTTT.

V is TRBV10-3 and J is TRBJ1-1; unclear D gene. There are 14 residues in the CDR3. Germline lookup yields CDR1 ENHRY and CDR2 SYGVKD. Trimming cost V 4 bases and J 1 base, with 10 bases left between them. DNA for the CDR3: TGTGCCATCAGTGGGTCCGGAGGGAACACTGAAGCTTTCTTT. Translating it yields CAISGSGGNTEAFF.

This sequence joins TRBV23-1 and TRBJ2-7, with a possible D match to TRBD1 (5 bases). TRBV23-1 is an open reading frame, and its role is uncertain. The CDR3 runs 15 residues. The ends were cut back, 0 bases at V and 1 base at J, with 10 bases in the middle. This chain's CDR3 is CASSQSQGLSYEQYF. The CDR3 DNA follows: TGCGCCAGCAGTCAATCGCAGGGCCTGTCCTACGAGCAGTACTTC.

This rearrangement joins TRBV11-2 to TRBJ2-6; D may correspond to TRBD1 or TRBD2 (5 bases each). V lost 6 bases, J lost 4 bases, and 10 bases lay in between. This CDR3 is 14 amino acids long. Germline CDR1 SGHAT, CDR2 FQNNGV. As DNA, the CDR3 is TGTGCCAGCAGTCCAGGGACCGGGGCCAACGTCCTGACTTTC. It specifies CASSPGTGANVLTF. Supplemented by reference TRBV11-2 and TRBJ2-6, the full variable domain reads EAGVAQSPRYKIIEKRQSVAFWCNPISGHATLYWYQQILGQGPKLLIQFQNNGVVDDSQLPKDRFSAERLKGVDSTLKIQPAKLEDSAVYLCASSPGTGANVLTFGAGSRLTVL.

Worth noting for this clone: It is likely a read error: a sequence one base away is far more abundant. V gene TRBV5-5 combines with J gene TRBJ2-6, with a weak D call TRBD1 (6 bases). The CDR3 length is 16 residues. CDR1 is SGHKS, CDR2 YYEKEE, per germline (reference sequence). Trimming cost V 0 bases and J 3 bases, with 10 bases left between them. CDR3 bases: TGTGCCAGCAGCTTGGCGTGGGGGCGTGGGGCCAACGTCCTGACTTTC. Translated: CASSLAWGRGANVLTF.

The V and J genes are TRBV15 and TRBJ2-5, with 9 positions matching TRBD1. The CDR3 has 16 amino acids. J was trimmed by 5 bases and V by 3 bases; bases with no gene match: 10. From germline, CDR1 is LNHNV and CDR2 YYDKDF (reference sequence). The CDR3 protein is CATSRAWGQGLETQYF. DNA of the CDR3: TGTGCCACCAGCAGGGCCTGGGGACAGGGATTGGAGACCCAGTACTTC.